This T cell receptor beta chain was recovered during a study of tissue T cells after allogeneic stem cell transplantation. Findings and caveats of the study: Limitations included a small, clinically heterogeneous cohort and limited sampling depth. Blood and spleen captured only part of the tissue TCR repertoire. Some tissue clones might be persisting host cells; their alloreactivity or antigen specificity was not determined.

In germline, CDR1 is SNHLY, CDR2 FYNGKV (reference sequence). After removal of 3 bases from V and 7 bases from J, the junction contained 2 bases not matched to a gene. The length of the CDR3 is 14 residues. As to this clone: Its antigen remains unknown. The genes are named according to mouse. The CDR3 end lies 1 residue beyond the end of the read and is filled in from the germline J gene.

Time point here: mouse harvest day 14 after allogeneic transplant. Mouse grafts combined 10^7 T-cell-depleted bone marrow cells with 10^6 splenic CD5+ T cells. Mice had MHC-mismatched B6 into BALB/c GVHD, sampled day 7 or 14. Sequenced by immunoSEQ multiplex PCR; TCRdb stores in-frame clones only, minus some. The sample consists of roughly 4,700 clones, approximately 50% of them appearing once. Material for sequencing was gut tissue. The chain uses TRBV3 and TRBJ1-5, with TRBD1 matching over 11 bases. The clonotype originates from a female BALB/c mouse given C57BL/6 T cells with graft-versus-host disease after an allogeneic hematopoietic cell transplant. Here the CDR3 reads CASSLGQGVQAPLF. The sequenced CDR3 bases are TGTGCCAGCAGCTTGGGACAGGGGGTTCAGGCTCCGCTT.